The 25 T cell receptor beta chains reported below all come from one sample, sequenced in a study of spatial heterogeneity in lung cancer. Time point given: sample taken at primary tumor resection. Via MiXCR, TCRdb re-called the 5' RACE reads, giving one row per CDR3 protein. The sample lists about 1,600 distinct CDR3 sequences, about 5% occurring once. Sequencing used normal lung tissue next to the tumor, obtained at surgery. These receptors were collected from a female donor with early-stage non-small cell lung cancer.

The sample holds many counts of this clonotype. V gene TRBV5-4 combines with J gene TRBJ2-3; 15 nucleotides agree with TRBD2. Looked up from germline, CDR1 is SGHNT and CDR2 is YYREEE (reference sequence). The CDR3 extends over 16 amino acids. V was clipped by 5 bases and J by 6 bases; unmatched bases: 7. This CDR3 is CASRAGTSGGLDTQYF. For the CDR3, the DNA is TGTGCCAGCAGGGCCGGGACTAGCGGGGGGCTGGATACGCAGTATTTT.

This clonotype ranks as medium-sized. This chain connects TRBV27 to TRBJ2-7; 8 bases are shared with TRBD2. Germline V gene lookup returns CDR1 MNHEY and CDR2 SMNVEV (reference sequence). This CDR3 has 14 residues. Trimming removed 10 bases from V and 0 bases from J; junction bases left unmatched: 8. CDR3 bases: TGTGCCACGGGAGGGCAGGAGAGCTCCTACGAGCAGTACTTC. This sequence encodes CATGGQESSYEQYF.

Relative to its sample, this clonotype is large. The chain couples TRBV7-9 to TRBJ1-2; no clear D. The CDR3 sequence is 13 residues long. Trimming left V 3 bases short and J 6 bases short, with 11 bases between. Looked up from germline, CDR1 is SEHNR and CDR2 is FQNEAQ (reference sequence). Here the CDR3 DNA reads TGTGCCAGCAGCTTCCCTGGAGGAAATGGCTACACCTTC. Its protein is CASSFPGGNGYTF.

By share, this clonotype ranks as medium-sized (0.01 to 0.1%). The gene calls are TRBV7-4 and TRBJ1-5; 9 nucleotides agree with TRBD1. There are 14 residues in the CDR3. V gave up 5 bases and J gave up 2 bases; unmatched junction bases: 1. Germline CDR1 SGHVT, CDR2 SQSDAQ. CDR3 protein: CASSRDRGNQPQHF. As DNA, the CDR3 is TGTGCCAGCAGCAGGGACAGGGGCAATCAGCCCCAGCATTTT.

This clonotype is labeled medium-sized. The chain is built from TRBV4-1 and TRBJ1-1; 11 bases fit TRBD1. Germline V gene sequence: CDR1 MGHRA, CDR2 YSYEKL. With V trimmed by 4 bases and J by 5 bases, 9 bases remained unmatched. CDR3 length: 16 amino acids. DNA of the CDR3: TGCGCCAGCAGCCGTGGAGAGGGACAGGGGGGGACTGAAGCTTTCTTT. Its translation is CASSRGEGQGGTEAFF.

This clonotype was counted ten times or more. This rearrangement joins TRBV7-2 to TRBJ2-2, with 8 bases fitting TRBD2. Looked up from germline, CDR1 is SGHTA and CDR2 is FQGNSA. The junction had 9 bases not matched to a gene; V was cut back by 5 bases and J by 7 bases. The CDR3 runs to 15 residues. The CDR3 region is CASSPGAAGVGELFF. The CDR3 DNA follows: TGTGCCAGCAGCCCAGGGGCAGCGGGGGTCGGGGAGCTGTTTTTT.

This clonotype is large. The chain carries TRBV7-9 and TRBJ1-1; D unresolved. The CDR3 is 12 amino acids. Looked up from germline, CDR1 is SEHNR and CDR2 is FQNEAQ (reference sequence). V was cut by 2 bases and J by 8 bases, with 9 bases left in between. The CDR3 protein is CASSLSLSEAFF. CDR3 nucleotide sequence: TGTGCCAGCAGCTTAAGTTTAAGCGAAGCTTTCTTT.

The chain couples TRBV13 to TRBJ2-3, with 14 positions matching TRBD2. Germline values: CDR1 PRHDT, CDR2 FYEKMQ (reference sequence). J gave up 4 bases and V 5 bases, and 8 bases lay outside the gene matches. CDR3 length: 17 amino acids. CDR3 DNA sequence: TGTGCCAGCAGCCGCCGACTAGCGGGGGGGCATGCAGATACGCAGTATTTT. This gives the protein CASSRRLAGGHADTQYF.

This clonotype is medium-sized within its sample. The V call is TRBV2, the J call TRBJ1-6; D is unclear. The germline CDR1 and CDR2 sequences are SNHLY and FYNNEI. The germline V and J ends were trimmed by 3 bases and 9 bases, with 15 bases remaining between them. The CDR3 loop spans 15 amino acids. CDR3 amino acids: CASSDPTEASSPLHF. The CDR3 bases are TGTGCCAGCAGTGACCCGACGGAGGCGAGTTCACCCCTCCACTTT.

The table lists this clonotype with a few counts. The chain uses TRBV24-1 and TRBJ2-1; D gene unclear. V was cut by 0 bases and J by 5 bases, with 7 bases left in between. Germline V gene lookup returns CDR1 KGHDR and CDR2 SFDVKD. This CDR3 is 14 amino acids long. CDR3 sequence: CATSDLGDDNEQFF. CDR3 sequence (DNA): TGTGCCACCAGTGATTTGGGTGACGACAATGAGCAGTTCTTC.

This clonotype has at least ten counts. A junction end diverges from the germline sequence, so it may reflect a read error. This chain links TRBV6-2 or TRBV6-3 with TRBJ2-1; 7 nucleotides align to TRBD2. CDR1 and CDR2 (germline): MNHEY, SVGEGT. CDR3 size: 13 residues. The CDR3 nucleotides read TGTGCCAGCATTTACATTGGCGGACTAGGCCAGTTCTTC. This encodes CASIYIGGLGQFF.

The V gene is TRBV5-1, the J gene TRBJ2-5, with 7 bases matching TRBD1. V lost 4 bases to trimming and J lost 4 bases; unmatched junction nucleotides: 10. The CDR3 is 15 amino acids. Germline V gene data show CDR1 as SGHRS and CDR2 as YFSETQ. DNA of the CDR3: TGCGCCAGCAGCCCCGGAGCAGGGGGAAGAGAGACCCAGTACTTC. Translation: CASSPGAGGRETQYF.

This clonotype showed up many times. This chain links TRBV5-6 with TRBJ1-5; D uncertain. This CDR3 has 13 residues. CDR1 SGHDT and CDR2 YYEEEE come from the germline V gene. V lost 4 bases and J 3 bases, leaving 8 bases between the germline ends. The CDR3 loop is CASSQQNNQPQHF. The CDR3, as DNA: TGTGCCAGCAGCCAGCAAAACAATCAGCCCCAGCATTTT. The entire variable domain, with the rest obtained from reference TRBV5-6 and TRBJ1-5, is as follows: DAGVTQSPTHLIKTRGQQVTLRCSPKSGHDTVSWYQQALGQGPQFIFQYYEEEERQRGNFPDRFSGHQFPNYSSELNVNALLLGDSALYLCASSQQNNQPQHFGDGTRLSIL.

This clonotype counts as medium-sized (0.01 to 0.1%). V is TRBV6-1 and J is TRBJ2-1; D may be TRBD2 (5 bases). CDR1 is MNHNS and CDR2 is SASEGT in the germline V gene. Trimming cost V 6 bases and J 7 bases, with 13 bases left between them. This CDR3 has 13 residues. The CDR3 DNA follows: TGTGCCAGCAGCCGCAAACCGGGGAATGAGCAGTTCTTC. Its translation: CASSRKPGNEQFF.

Relative to its sample, this clonotype is medium-sized. This chain connects TRBV29-1 to TRBJ2-3; 8 bases agree with TRBD1. Germline CDR1 and CDR2: SQVTM and ANQGSEA. This CDR3 region has 15 residues. After removal of 1 base from V and 6 bases from J, the junction contained 9 bases not matched to a gene. CDR3 bases: TGCAGCGTTGAAGGGGCGACAGGGGTTGTGGATACGCAGTATTTT. Protein sequence: CSVEGATGVVDTQYF.

This clonotype is large by share. The J gene is TRBJ2-6, the V gene TRBV18; D is ambiguous. Trimming took 2 bases from V and 0 from J, leaving 5 bases between them. This CDR3 region has 15 residues. CDR1 is KGHSH and CDR2 is LQKENI in the germline V gene. CDR3 loop: CASSPSSSGANVLTF. Here the CDR3 DNA reads TGTGCCAGCTCACCATCTAGCTCTGGGGCCAACGTCCTGACTTTC.

Sample share makes this clonotype medium-sized. The chain links TRBV3-1 to TRBJ1-1; 7 bases map to TRBD1. V lost 5 bases to trimming and J lost 4 bases; unmatched junction nucleotides: 13. The CDR3 is made up of 16 amino acids. Per germline, CDR1 LGHDT and CDR2 YNNKEL (reference sequence). The CDR3 bases are TGTGCCAGCAGCAAGGGGGCAGGGCTGAAGAGCACTGAAGCTTTCTTT. Translating it yields CASSKGAGLKSTEAFF. Using reference TRBV3-1 and TRBJ1-1 for the parts outside the CDR3, the full variable domain is DTAVSQTPKYLVTQMGNDKSIKCEQNLGHDTMYWYKQDSKKFLKIMFSYNNKELIINETVPNRFSPKSPDKAHLNLHINSLELGDSAVYFCASSKGAGLKSTEAFFGQGTRLTVV.

This clonotype is medium-sized. The chain has TRBV29-1 and TRBJ2-2; the D gene is possibly TRBD2 (5 bases). Trimming pared 3 bases from V and 6 bases from J, leaving 11 bases between. The CDR3 runs 13 residues. Germline CDR1 reads SQVTM; CDR2 reads ANQGSEA. In DNA form, the CDR3 reads TGCAGCGTTGAGAATTCAGCGGCCGGGGAGCTGTTTTTT. It translates to CSVENSAAGELFF.

This clonotype showed up many times. The chain recombines TRBV7-2 with TRBJ2-7; 10 bases agree with TRBD1. The V gene's germline CDR1 is SGHTA and CDR2 FQGNSA. Losses at the gene ends were 2 bases for V and 2 bases for J; bases not matched to a gene: 9. The CDR3 covers 17 residues. The CDR3 sequence is CASSLLSRQGAAYEQYF. Written as DNA, the CDR3 is TGTGCCAGCAGCTTACTTTCCCGACAGGGGGCGGCCTACGAGCAGTACTTC.

In its sample, this clonotype ranks as medium-sized (0.01 to 0.1%). This chain uses TRBV18 with TRBJ1-1; tentatively, D is TRBD1 (6 bases). Germline V CDR1 and CDR2: KGHSH, LQKENI. Trimming pared 2 bases from V and 11 bases from J, leaving 12 bases between. The length of the CDR3 is 12 residues. The CDR3 protein is CASSPVGRGAFF. DNA for the CDR3: TGTGCCAGCTCACCAGTGGGCAGGGGCGCTTTCTTT.

This clonotype is deemed medium-sized (0.01 to 0.1%). The J gene is TRBJ2-3, the V gene TRBV15; 8 nucleotides align to TRBD2. J gave up 7 bases and V 1 base, and 7 bases lay outside the gene matches. The CDR3 covers 15 residues. Germline assignment: CDR1 LNHNV and CDR2 YYDKDF (reference sequence). DNA of the CDR3: TGTGCCACCAGCAGAGGTCTAGCGGGTGAATATACGCAGTATTTT. It yields the protein CATSRGLAGEYTQYF.

The V call is TRBV3-1, the J call TRBJ2-1; 15 bases match TRBD2. The V gene's germline CDR1 is LGHDT and CDR2 YNNKEL (reference sequence). CDR3 length: 16 amino acids. V was pared by 8 bases and J by 14 bases, with 16 bases of the junction left unmatched. In DNA, the CDR3 is TGTGCCAGCCGCCGACTCGGGACTAGCGGGAGGACGGGGGAGTTCTTC. It is translated as CASRRLGTSGRTGEFF.

This clonotype came up many times. The chain recombines TRBV10-3 with TRBJ2-1; the D is unclear. Germline CDR1 ENHRY, CDR2 SYGVKD. The CDR3 has 11 residues. V was shortened by 2 bases and J by 7 bases, with 3 bases between the two germline ends. In DNA, the CDR3 is TGTGCCATCAGTGAGAGGAATGAGCAGTTCTTC. It codes for CAISERNEQFF.

In its sample, this clonotype is medium-sized. The chain's CDR3 is CSARVWTGVASPLHF. DNA for the CDR3: TGCAGTGCTAGAGTTTGGACAGGGGTTGCTTCACCCCTCCACTTT. V is TRBV20-1 and J is TRBJ1-6; 9 bases are a match to TRBD1. The CDR3 consists of 15 residues. The germline V gene has CDR1 DFQATT and CDR2 SNEGSKA (reference sequence). V lost 1 base and J lost 9; bases outside the gene matches: 7.

Judged by abundance, this clonotype is medium-sized (0.01 to 0.1%). This rearrangement joins TRBV6-5 to TRBJ2-6, with TRBD2 identical over 9 bases. The germline CDR1 and CDR2 sequences are MNHEY and SVGAGI. J gave up 0 bases and V 8 bases, and 11 bases lay outside the gene matches. This CDR3 is built from 18 residues. For the CDR3, the DNA is TGTGCCAGCTCTGGGGCTAGCGGGGTCGACTCTGGGGCCAACGTCCTGACTTTC. Its protein is CASSGASGVDSGANVLTF.